This entry lists 14 T cell receptor delta chains sequenced from one sample in a study of gamma-delta T cells after stem cell transplantation. TCRdb fed the RT-PCR reads into CATT to redo clone calling. The sample contains roughly 1,400 delta-chain clones, 10% to 15% of which appear only once. Sequencing input: gamma-delta T cells. These receptors originate from a human donor. It is not recorded whose cells these are; they may come from a transplant donor.

This clone was seen a few times. The mismatch at residue 3 between this DNA's translation and the TCRdb protein of a much larger clone likely reflects a read error; the protein shown is translated from the DNA. V usage is TRDV1 and J usage is TRDJ1; D might be TRDD3 (6 bases). Germline loops: CDR1 TSWWSYY, CDR2 QGS. The CDR3 loop spans 17 amino acids. The chain's CDR3 is CAIGDPYGRQYTDKLIF. CDR3 DNA: TGTGCTATTGGGGATCCATACGGGAGGCAGTACACCGATAAACTCATCTTT.

This clone showed up just a few times. The protein given by TCRdb reflects a much larger clone and differs at residue 13 from this DNA's translation, likely from a read error; the protein shown is the DNA's translation. This chain uses TRAV29/DV5 with TRDJ1; D is possibly TRDD3 (6 bases). CDR3 length: 18 residues. The germline CDR1 and CDR2 sequences are NSMFDY and ISSIKDK. Trimming took off 1 base at V and 11 bases at J, with 33 bases between the two ends. The CDR3 region is CAASHFSSSFTGPGVLIF. The CDR3 nucleotides read TGTGCAGCAAGCCATTTTTCCTCATCCTTTACTGGGCCGGGGGTGCTCATCTTT.

For this clone: TCRdb records a much larger clone's protein for this DNA, with a difference at residue 8 that likely arises from a read error; the protein given is the translation of the DNA. V and J are TRDV1 and TRDJ1; 8 bases line up with TRDD3. The V gene end was trimmed by 0 bases and the J gene end by 2 bases; junction bases not matched to a gene: 32. Germline assignment: CDR1 TSWWSYY and CDR2 QGS. The CDR3 contains 25 residues. CDR3 bases: TGTGCTCTTGGGGAACTTCCCCGTAACCCCCCACATCCTTGGGGGATGTGCCTGAAAACCGATAAACTCATCTTT. As protein: CALGELPRNPPHPWGMCLKTDKLIF.

A few counts support this clone. The genes are TRDV2 and TRDJ1; 13 nucleotides line up with TRDD3. The germline gives CDR1 GEAIGNYY, CDR2 EKD. This CDR3 has 25 residues. V lost 0 bases to trimming and J lost 0 bases; unmatched junction nucleotides: 27. Written as DNA, the CDR3 is TGTGCCTGTGACACCGTTCCCCTACGTTCTTGGACTGGGGGATACGAGGGAATGTACACCGATAAACTCATCTTT. It yields the protein CACDTVPLRSWTGGYEGMYTDKLIF.

This clone was observed a handful of times. With a much larger clone just one base away, this may be a read error. In the same sample, other DNA sequences code for this CDR3. The rearrangement links TRDV2 to TRDJ1, with TRDD3 matching over 8 bases. With 0 bases clipped from V and 3 bases from J, the junction kept 8 bases outside the gene matches. This CDR3 has 16 residues. Germline-derived CDR1 and CDR2 are GEAIGNYY and EKD. The CDR3 coding sequence is TGTGCCTGTGACACCGTCTCTCGGGATACGCCCGATAAACTCATCTTT. It codes for CACDTVSRDTPDKLIF.

By share, this clone counts as medium-sized (0.01 to 0.1%). This rearrangement joins TRDV2 to TRDJ3; D gene uncertain. Germline loops: CDR1 GEAIGNYY, CDR2 EKD. The CDR3 has 18 residues. Trimming removed 0 bases at V and 0 bases at J, with 11 bases between. CDR3 loop: CACDTGGPFSWDTRQMFF. CDR3 bases: TGTGCCTGTGACACCGGTGGGCCATTCTCCTGGGACACCCGACAGATGTTTTTC.

Points on this clone: With a much larger clone just one base away, this may be a read error. Other DNA sequences in the sample encode the same CDR3. The V call is TRDV1, the J call TRDJ1, with 7 bases lining up with TRDD3. This CDR3 has 22 residues. CDR1 is TSWWSYY and CDR2 is QGS in the germline V gene. In DNA form, the CDR3 reads TGTGCTCTTGGGGAAGGCTACATCGGGATACTAGGCCGTTACGGCAACACCGATAAACTCATCTTC. Encoded protein: CALGEGYIGILGRYGNTDKLIF.

The chain joins TRDV2 to TRDJ1; TRDD3 aligns across 13 bases. CDR3 length: 18 residues. V gave up 3 bases and J gave up 2 bases; unmatched junction bases: 11. Germline-derived CDR1 and CDR2 are GEAIGNYY and EKD. This CDR3 reads CACDHVGLLGDTTDKLIF. The CDR3 DNA follows: TGTGCCTGTGACCACGTTGGATTACTGGGGGATACGACCGATAAACTCATCTTT.

About this clone: This DNA's translation differs at residue 11 from TCRdb's protein, which comes from a much larger clone; a read error is likely, and the protein shown is translated from the DNA. This rearrangement joins TRDV3 to TRDJ1, with TRDD3 matching over 13 bases. Germline-derived CDR1 and CDR2 are TVYSNPD and GDNSRS (reference sequence). The V gene end was trimmed by 1 base and the J gene end by 0 bases; junction bases not matched to a gene: 29. This CDR3 has 24 residues. The CDR3 region has the DNA TGTGCCTTTAATCGGAAACCCCCACTACGGAGACTGGGGGATACGCGGGGGAACACCGATAAACTCATCTTT. This codes for CAFNRKPPLRRLGDTRGNTDKLIF.

This clone occurred a few times. The chain employs TRDV2 and TRDJ1; the match to TRDD3 covers 7 bases. This CDR3 region has 15 residues. The germline V gene has CDR1 GEAIGNYY and CDR2 EKD. With 3 bases clipped from V and 7 bases from J, the junction kept 13 bases outside the gene matches. CDR3 region: CACDYTGDGDGKLIF. The CDR3 nucleotides read TGTGCCTGTGACTATACTGGGGATGGGGACGGTAAACTCATCTTT.

The J gene is TRDJ1, the V gene TRDV2; 11 bases align to TRDD3. Germline CDR1 and CDR2: GEAIGNYY and EKD. The CDR3 has 20 residues. The trim removed 2 bases at V and 0 bases at J, leaving 16 bases unmatched. The CDR3 sequence is CACDNLPSGGYAWNTDKLIF. The CDR3 DNA is TGTGCCTGTGACAACCTTCCCAGTGGGGGATACGCCTGGAACACCGATAAACTCATCTTT.

In its sample, this clone ranks as medium-sized. This chain connects TRDV1 to TRDJ1; 7 bases fit TRDD2. The germline V gene encodes CDR1 TSWWSYY and CDR2 QGS. This CDR3 contains 20 residues. Losses at the gene ends were 5 bases for V and 2 bases for J; bases not matched to a gene: 23. The DNA of the CDR3 is TGTGCTCTTGGGCCCCCTTCCTCTTTTCTCCCTTATCGCACGACCGATAAACTCATCTTT. Translation gives CALGPPSSFLPYRTTDKLIF.

By proportion, this clone is medium-sized. In the same sample, other DNA sequences code for this CDR3. The chain links TRDV1 to TRDJ1; TRDD3 matches at 9 bases. Germline CDR1 TSWWSYY, CDR2 QGS. The CDR3 consists of 22 residues. Unmatched junction bases numbered 23, after V lost 2 bases and J lost 1 base. The chain's CDR3 is CALGELGGSPRGWGYGTDKLIF. The CDR3 bases are TGTGCTCTTGGGGAATTGGGGGGCTCACCACGGGGCTGGGGATACGGCACCGATAAACTCATCTTT.

This clone was picked up a small number of times. The protein recorded in TCRdb matches a much larger clone and deviates from this DNA's translation at residue 19, suggesting a read error; the protein here is obtained by translating the DNA. This chain uses TRDV1 with TRDJ1; possibly TRDD2 for D (9 bases). The V end was cut by 4 bases, the J end by 1 base, with 43 bases between. This CDR3 spans 25 amino acids. Germline CDR1 reads TSWWSYY; CDR2 reads QGS. The chain's CDR3 is CALGAHLPTAKILLGARAGTDKLIF. DNA of the CDR3: TGTGCTCTTGGGGCCCACCTTCCTACGGCGAAAATATTACTGGGGGCCCGGGCAGGCACCGATAAACTCATCTTT.